A selection of T cell receptor beta chains follows, all from one sample in a study of cytomegalovirus exposure and HLA in healthy donors. Profiled with immunoSEQ multiplex PCR; TCRdb holds only in-frame clones, not every one. The sample lists approximately 150,000 clones; 68% were seen once. The specimen sequenced was PBMCs. The source of these receptors is a woman aged 40 to 50 in good health and CMV-seropositive. Both conserved end residues are part of each CDR3. The order of the fields is CDR3 DNA, CDR3 protein, clone size, D gene, J gene, V gene. D genes are given only for firm matches. Some rows have no size entry. The others give once, few or many, or a class for an expanded clone.

DNA: TGTGCCATCAGTGATACCGACAAACAAGAGACCCAGTACTTC
CDR3: CAISDTDKQETQYF
size: NA
D: NA
J: TRBJ2-5
V: TRBV10-3

DNA: TGTGCCAGCTCACGTGGGCTAGCGGGTGTAGAGACCCAGTACTTC
CDR3: CASSRGLAGVETQYF
size: NA
D: TRBD2
J: TRBJ2-5
V: TRBV18

DNA: TGTGCCAGCTCACGGGACAGGGCCGACAATGAGCAGTTCTTC
CDR3: CASSRDRADNEQFF
size: NA
D: TRBD1
J: TRBJ2-1
V: TRBV18

DNA: TGTGCCAGCAGCCAAGTTCGGACTGAAGCTTTCTTT
CDR3: CASSQVRTEAFF
size: few
D: NA
J: TRBJ1-1
V: TRBV14

DNA: TGTGCCAGTAGTCCCCTCGCGGGGGGGGACTACGAGCAGTACTTC
CDR3: CASSPLAGGDYEQYF
size: NA
D: TRBD2
J: TRBJ2-7
V: TRBV19

DNA: TGTGCCAGCAGCTTGGTCGCAGGGGGCTTCTATAATTCACCCCTCCACTTT
CDR3: CASSLVAGGFYNSPLHF
size: few
D: TRBD1
J: TRBJ1-6
V: TRBV5-4

DNA: TGTGCCAGCAGTTACGAGGGACAGGGGGAGGAGACCCAGTACTTC
CDR3: CASSYEGQGEETQYF
size: few
D: TRBD1
J: TRBJ2-5
V: TRBV6-6

DNA: TGTGCCAGCAGTCTAGACAGAAACTATGGCTACACCTTC
CDR3: CASSLDRNYGYTF
size: NA
D: NA
J: TRBJ1-2
V: TRBV28

DNA: TGTGCCACCTCACAGGGGGCCAATGAGCAGTTCTTC
CDR3: CATSQGANEQFF
size: NA
D: TRBD1
J: TRBJ2-1
V: TRBV6-6

DNA: TGTGCCAGCAGCCAGACTAGCGGAAGCACAGATACGCAGTATTTT
CDR3: CASSQTSGSTDTQYF
size: NA
D: TRBD2
J: TRBJ2-3
V: TRBV5-4

DNA: TGTGCCATCAGTGATTGGACTAGCGGGAGGACGCAGTATTTT
CDR3: CAISDWTSGRTQYF
size: NA
D: TRBD2
J: TRBJ2-3
V: TRBV10-3

DNA: TGTGCCAGCAGCCCTAATTCTCGACTCATTTCGGCAGAGACCCAGTACTTC
CDR3: CASSPNSRLISAETQYF
size: NA
D: NA
J: TRBJ2-5
V: TRBV5-4

DNA: TGTGCCAGCAGAAGGCAGGGAATCTACGAGCAGTACTTC
CDR3: CASRRQGIYEQYF
size: NA
D: NA
J: TRBJ2-7
V: TRBV6-5

DNA: TGCGCCAGCAGCTCAGGACAGATGATGAACACTGAAGCTTTCTTT
CDR3: CASSSGQMMNTEAFF
size: once
D: NA
J: TRBJ1-1
V: TRBV5-1

DNA: TGCGCCAGCAGCGACAGGGCGCCCCAGGCTTCGATAAACTATGGCTACACCTTC
CDR3: CASSDRAPQASINYGYTF
size: NA
D: TRBD1
J: TRBJ1-2
V: TRBV5-1

DNA: TGTGCCACCAGCAGGGAGTTGACGAAGGATACGCAGTATTTT
CDR3: CATSRELTKDTQYF
size: NA
D: NA
J: TRBJ2-3
V: TRBV15

DNA: TGTGCCAGCAGTCGACAGGGGGGAATGGAGACCCAGTACTTC
CDR3: CASSRQGGMETQYF
size: NA
D: TRBD1
J: TRBJ2-5
V: TRBV28

DNA: TGTGCCAGCAGCCTACAACCACAGGGGAATGAAAAACTGTTTTTT
CDR3: CASSLQPQGNEKLFF
size: NA
D: TRBD1
J: TRBJ1-4
V: TRBV5-4

DNA: TGTGCCAGCAGCTTAGCGCGGATGAGTGTTGGAAAACTGTTTTTT
CDR3: CASSLARMSVGKLFF
size: NA
D: NA
J: TRBJ1-4
V: TRBV7-9

DNA: TGTGCCAGCAGCCAGCGACAGGGTTTGGAAGCTTTCTTT
CDR3: CASSQRQGLEAFF
size: NA
D: TRBD1
J: TRBJ1-1
V: TRBV4-2

DNA: TGTGCCAGCAGATTGGGAGACCCTGCCTACGAGCAGTACTTC
CDR3: CASRLGDPAYEQYF
size: NA
D: NA
J: TRBJ2-7
V: TRBV28

DNA: TGTGCCAGCAGCCCGGGGAAGTTACTAGCGGTCACCGGGGAGCTGTTTTTT
CDR3: CASSPGKLLAVTGELFF
size: NA
D: TRBD2
J: TRBJ2-2
V: TRBV5-4

DNA: TGCGCCAGCAGCCAAGCCGCACAGGTTTCCTACGAGCAGTACTTC
CDR3: CASSQAAQVSYEQYF
size: many
D: NA
J: TRBJ2-7
V: TRBV4-3

DNA: TGTGCCAGCAGCTTAGCGGGAGTCTCCTACGAGCAGTACTTC
CDR3: CASSLAGVSYEQYF
size: NA
D: NA
J: TRBJ2-7
V: TRBV7-9

DNA: TGTGCCAGCACCATACAGGGTAGCTATGGCTACACCTTC
CDR3: CASTIQGSYGYTF
size: NA
D: NA
J: TRBJ1-2
V: TRBV5-6

DNA: TGTGCCAGTAGTATCTCGACAGGACAAGAGACCCAGTACTTC
CDR3: CASSISTGQETQYF
size: once
D: NA
J: TRBJ2-5
V: TRBV19

DNA: TGTGCCAGCTCACTGGGACTTAACAATGAGCAGTTCTTC
CDR3: CASSLGLNNEQFF
size: few
D: NA
J: TRBJ2-1
V: TRBV18

DNA: TGCGCCAGCAGCTTGGCGATCGGTGAACAGGGGGAGCAGTACTTC
CDR3: CASSLAIGEQGEQYF
size: NA
D: TRBD1
J: TRBJ2-7
V: TRBV5-1

DNA: TGTGCCAGCAGCTTGGAGGGACAGCGGACTAGCGGGAGGCCAGATACGCAGTATTTT
CDR3: CASSLEGQRTSGRPDTQYF
size: few
D: TRBD2
J: TRBJ2-3
V: TRBV5-6

DNA: TGTGCCAGTAGTCGGACAGGGAACACCGGGGAGCTGTTTTTT
CDR3: CASSRTGNTGELFF
size: NA
D: TRBD1
J: TRBJ2-2
V: TRBV19